Each of the 11 T cell receptor beta chains below was sequenced from the same sample in a study of blood T cell repertoires in COVID-19. Assay: immunoSEQ multiplex PCR; the TCRdb copy retains only in-frame clones and omits some. The repertoire holds fewer than 75,000 clones, with 70% to 90% as singletons. The sequenced sample consisted of peripheral blood. Receptors were obtained from a man aged 45-60 years with active COVID-19.

The gene calls are TRBV9 and TRBJ1-2, with a tentative D call TRBD1 (5 bases). Germline V gives CDR1 SGDLS, CDR2 YYNGEE. There are 15 residues in the CDR3. V was shortened by 7 bases and J by 8 bases, with 24 bases between the two germline ends. CDR3 loop: CASSLSWGATDGYTF. CDR3 nucleotides: TGTGCCAGCTCCCTCTCCTGGGGCGCGACTGACGGCTACACCTTC. The full variable domain, rest sourced from reference TRBV9 and TRBJ1-2, is DSGVTQTPKHLITATGQRVTLRCSPRSGDLSVYWYQQSLDQGLQFLIQYYNGEERAKGNILERFSAQQFPDLHSELNLSSLELGDSALYFCASSLSWGATDGYTFGSGTRLTVV.

The genes are TRBV28 and TRBJ1-3, with TRBD1 as a possible D gene (6 bases). This CDR3 region has 14 residues. Germline-derived CDR1 and CDR2 are MDHEN and SYDVKM. V was clipped by 2 bases and J by 2 bases, with 7 bases between them. The CDR3, as DNA: TGTGCCAGCAGTTTAAGGACAGCTGGAAACACCATATATTTT. Its translation: CASSLRTAGNTIYF.

The chain links TRBV18 to TRBJ1-1; 7 nucleotides align to TRBD1. The length of the CDR3 is 14 residues. The germline V gene has CDR1 KGHSH and CDR2 LQKENI. V was pared by 6 bases and J by 4 bases, with 8 bases of the junction left unmatched. The CDR3 nucleotides read TGTGCCAGCTCGACAGGGATGGGGGGCACTGAAGCTTTCTTT. Translating gives CASSTGMGGTEAFF.

V and J are TRBV10-3 and TRBJ2-3; 9 bases agree with TRBD1. This CDR3 region has 13 residues. Germline V gene lookup returns CDR1 ENHRY and CDR2 SYGVKD. V was pared by 8 bases and J by 4 bases, with 4 bases of the junction left unmatched. The CDR3 spells CAIRDRVADTQYF. The CDR3 coding sequence is TGTGCCATCCGGGACAGGGTCGCAGATACGCAGTATTTT.

The CDR3 nucleotides are TGTGCCAGCAGCGGAGACCGGGACAGAGTTATGAACACTGAAGCTTTCTTT. Translation gives CASSGDRDRVMNTEAFF. The chain employs TRBV5-8 and TRBJ1-1; TRBD1 matches 7 bases. Germline V gene data show CDR1 as SGHTS and CDR2 as YDEGEE. CDR3 length equals 17 residues. V trimming: 4 bases; J trimming: 0 bases; junction bases outside the gene matches: 12.

V gene TRBV5-1 combines with J gene TRBJ2-7, with 7 bases matching TRBD1. The CDR3 extends over 14 amino acids. V lost 5 bases and J lost 1; bases outside the gene matches: 6. The germline gives CDR1 SGHRS, CDR2 YFSETQ. CDR3: CASSDRVESYEQYF. CDR3 nucleotide sequence: TGCGCCAGCAGTGACAGGGTTGAGTCCTACGAGCAGTACTTC.

The V call is TRBV14, the J call TRBJ2-1; TRBD2 might be the D (5 bases). Germline-derived CDR1 and CDR2 are SGHDN and FVKESK. This CDR3 region has 13 residues. Deletions cut 4 bases from V and 4 bases from J, with 8 bases between. CDR3 DNA: TGTGCCAGCAGCCTCTTAGCGTACAATGAGCAGTTCTTC. Residues: CASSLLAYNEQFF.

This chain links TRBV7-2 with TRBJ2-3; 11 bases match TRBD2. Unmatched junction bases numbered 5, after V lost 5 bases and J lost 4 bases. CDR1 and CDR2 from the germline V gene are SGHTA and FQGNSA. This CDR3 region has 15 residues. In nucleotides, the CDR3 is TGTGCCAGCAGCCGTCTAGCGGGAGGAGCAGATACGCAGTATTTT. Its translation: CASSRLAGGADTQYF.

The V gene is TRBV11-3, the J gene TRBJ2-3; D is uncertain. Germline V gives CDR1 SGHNT, CDR2 YENEEA. Trimming removed 2 bases from V and 3 bases from J, with 6 bases in between. There are 13 residues in the CDR3. CDR3 loop: CASSLSRTDTQYF. CDR3 sequence (DNA): TGTGCCAGCAGCTTAAGTCGGACAGATACGCAGTATTTT.

CDR3 DNA sequence: TGTGCCAGCTCACCTGGGACAGGGGGCTTTGGGGAGACCCAGTACTTC. Translating it yields CASSPGTGGFGETQYF. V gene TRBV18 combines with J gene TRBJ2-5; 12 bases are shared with TRBD1. Germline-derived CDR1 and CDR2 are KGHSH and LQKENI. V gave up 3 bases and J gave up 5 bases; unmatched junction bases: 7. This CDR3 has 16 amino acids. Supplemented by reference TRBV18 and TRBJ2-5, the full variable domain reads NAGVMQNPRHLVRRRGQEARLRCSPMKGHSHVYWYRQLPEEGLKFMVYLQKENIIDESGMPKERFSAEFPKEGPSILRIQQVVRGDSAAYFCASSPGTGGFGETQYFGPGTRLLVL.

This chain joins TRBV14 and TRBJ2-1, with TRBD2 identical over 14 bases. J was trimmed by 4 bases and V by 4 bases; bases with no gene match: 0. The CDR3 covers 15 residues. CDR1 SGHDN and CDR2 FVKESK come from the germline V gene. The CDR3 spells CASSRTSGGYNEQFF. For the CDR3, the DNA is TGTGCCAGCAGCCGGACTAGCGGGGGGTACAATGAGCAGTTCTTC.